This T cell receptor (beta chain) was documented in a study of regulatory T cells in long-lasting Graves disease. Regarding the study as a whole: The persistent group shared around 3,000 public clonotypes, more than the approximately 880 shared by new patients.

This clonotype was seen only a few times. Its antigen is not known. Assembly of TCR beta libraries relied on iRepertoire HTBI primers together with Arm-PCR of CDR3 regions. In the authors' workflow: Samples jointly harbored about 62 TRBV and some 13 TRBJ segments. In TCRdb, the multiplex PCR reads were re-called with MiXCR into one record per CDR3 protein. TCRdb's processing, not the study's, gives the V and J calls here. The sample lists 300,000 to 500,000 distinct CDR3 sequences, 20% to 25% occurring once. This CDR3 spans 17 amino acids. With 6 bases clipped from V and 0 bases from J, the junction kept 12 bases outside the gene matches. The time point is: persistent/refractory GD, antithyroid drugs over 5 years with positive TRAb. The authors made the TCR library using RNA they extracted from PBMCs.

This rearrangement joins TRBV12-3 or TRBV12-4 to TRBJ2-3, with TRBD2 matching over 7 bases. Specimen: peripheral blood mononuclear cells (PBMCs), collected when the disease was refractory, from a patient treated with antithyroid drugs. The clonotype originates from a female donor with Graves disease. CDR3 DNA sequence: TGTGCCAGCAGCAGATACGCAAGCGGGATAAGCACAGATACGCAGTATTTT. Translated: CASSRYASGISTDTQYF.